Listed here is a single TCR beta chain. This entry comes from a study of cytomegalovirus exposure and HLA in healthy donors. 13 Jbeta primers and 60 Vbeta primers were used for the PCR. Assay: immunoSEQ multiplex PCR; the TCRdb copy retains only in-frame clones and omits some. The sample holds about 140,000 clones, over 75% seen once. What was sequenced was PBMCs. The origin of this receptor is a man aged 50-60 years in good health and CMV-seronegative.

The CDR3 bases are TGTGCCAGTAGGAAGACAGGGCGGATTGGCAATGAGCAGTTCTTC. Translation: CASRKTGRIGNEQFF. The chain has TRBV19 and TRBJ2-1, with 7 bases matching TRBD1. CDR3 length: 15 amino acids. The J segment lost 6 bases and the V segment lost 6 bases, leaving 11 bases of the junction unmatched. The germline gives CDR1 LNHDA, CDR2 SQIVND (reference sequence).